This T cell receptor beta chain was retrieved from a study of T-cell reconstitution after alpha-beta-depleted transplantation in children. CDR1 and CDR2 from the germline V gene are LGHNT and FRNRAP. J gave up 9 bases and V 6 bases, and 14 bases lay outside the gene matches. The CDR3 has 17 amino acids. In its sample, this clonotype was seen a few times. The target antigen is unknown. Study-level findings and limits: It was reported that alpha-beta T cells came from several hundred expanded graft clones (about two months after transplant). Newly produced T cells mostly provided counts and TCRbeta diversity after one year, as hyperexpanded clones declined. Surviving recipient T cells and thymic progenitors accounted for the high day-60 TCRbeta diversity observed in some patients.

Unique molecular identifiers were incorporated during preparation of the TCRbeta library. MiXCR, run by TCRdb on the PCR reads, gives a single entry per CDR3 protein. The table records some 290,000 distinct CDR3 sequences, roughly 25% of them present only once. The sequencing used PBMCs, mostly from graft donor cells, collected 180 days after TCRalphabeta/CD19-depleted stem cell transplant. The chain is built from TRBV12-5 and TRBJ2-1; 13 bases fit TRBD2. The origin of this receptor is a male patient between 5 and 17 years old who had a stem cell transplant for acute lymphoblastic leukemia, so the T cells may come from the graft donor. The CDR3: CASGQNLLAGGPGEQFF. The CDR3 DNA sequence: TGTGCTAGTGGCCAAAATCTACTAGCGGGAGGGCCCGGTGAGCAGTTCTTC.